This T cell receptor (beta chain) comes out of a study of T cell responses to AZD1222 COVID-19 vaccine. Germline CDR1 and CDR2: LNHDA and SQIVND (reference sequence). This CDR3 has 16 residues. The ends were cut back, 4 bases at V and 8 bases at J, with 23 bases in the middle. On this clone: Its antigen is not identified.

Clones were sequenced by immunoSEQ multiplex PCR, and TCRdb holds only the in-frame ones, with some missing. The table has some 80,000 clones, about three quarters seen once. Study-wide results and caveats: Among vaccine-associated CD4 TCRs, coverage spanned spike, with dominance at 160-218 and 743-854. Of the AZD1222 recipients, only 5 to 7 were seropositive at baseline. Clonal diversity may have been underestimated, and the donors were mostly white British, with more females than males. Regions left unmutated in variants are reportedly the target of nearly half of spike-specific TCRs.

The receptor comes from an adult who received the MenACWY meningococcal vaccine as a control. The sequenced sample was peripheral blood, obtained 28 days after the second dose of the MenACWY control vaccine. The chain is built from TRBV19 and TRBJ1-2; D is possibly TRBD1 (6 bases). CDR3 sequence reads: CASSRGGPAAKGGYTF. DNA for the CDR3: TGTGCCAGTAGTAGAGGGGGACCGGCTGCTAAGGGAGGCTACACCTTC.